The TCR beta chain described here comes from a study of T-cell reconstitution after alpha-beta-depleted transplantation in children. Study-wide findings and caveats: Where alpha-beta T cells came from about two months after transplant was reportedly several hundred expanded graft clones.

During its preparation, the TCRbeta library received unique molecular identifiers. One entry per CDR3 protein results from TCRdb running MiXCR on the PCR reads. This table holds a few hundred thousand distinct CDR3 sequences, 25% to 30% found once. CDR3 length: 12 amino acids. Germline V gives CDR1 MGHDK, CDR2 SYGVNS. The V end was cut by 4 bases, the J end by 12 bases, with 13 bases between. This clonotype was counted a few times. Antigen specificity is unknown. The sequenced sample was PBMCs, obtained before TCRalphabeta/CD19-depleted stem cell transplant. This chain connects TRBV25-1 to TRBJ2-1; a possible D gene is TRBD2 (5 bases). This receptor was obtained from a boy in the first two years of life with Wiskott-Aldrich syndrome, due to receive a stem cell transplant. The CDR3 sequence is CASSVLRESQFF. The CDR3 nucleotides read TGTGCCAGCAGTGTCCTCCGGGAATCGCAGTTCTTC. Together with reference TRBV25-1 and TRBJ2-1, the CDR3 gives the full variable domain: EADIYQTPRYLVIGTGKKITLECSQTMGHDKMYWYQQDPGMELHLIHYSYGVNSTEKGDLSSESTVSRIRTEHFPLTLESARPSHTSQYLCASSVLRESQFFGPGTRLTVL.